The TCR beta chain under discussion was sequenced for a study of blood T cell repertoires in COVID-19. Study at large: Spain, Italy and the United States supplied samples that represented acute and convalescent COVID-19.

Germline assignment: CDR1 MNHEY and CDR2 SMNVEV (reference sequence). The CDR3 sequence is 20 residues long. V dropped 0 bases and J dropped 1; count of bases not matched to a gene: 17. In the original processing: Cell counts per sample came from amplifying reference gene primers. Sequencing was performed with immunoSEQ multiplex PCR; in TCRdb, only in-frame clones are kept and a portion is missing. V, J and clone size are taken as reported in that table, and D and trimming were inferred from the DNA itself. The sample yields some 130,000 clones, around 85% seen once. The chain has TRBV27 and TRBJ1-1; 7 nucleotides match TRBD1. This clonotype originated in a woman aged 45-65 years who had recovered from COVID-19. Sample: peripheral blood. This chain's CDR3 is CASSLSAAGGLRISNTEAFF. CDR3 nucleotide sequence: TGTGCCAGCAGTTTATCGGCGGCAGGGGGTCTACGTATTTCGAACACTGAAGCTTTCTTT.